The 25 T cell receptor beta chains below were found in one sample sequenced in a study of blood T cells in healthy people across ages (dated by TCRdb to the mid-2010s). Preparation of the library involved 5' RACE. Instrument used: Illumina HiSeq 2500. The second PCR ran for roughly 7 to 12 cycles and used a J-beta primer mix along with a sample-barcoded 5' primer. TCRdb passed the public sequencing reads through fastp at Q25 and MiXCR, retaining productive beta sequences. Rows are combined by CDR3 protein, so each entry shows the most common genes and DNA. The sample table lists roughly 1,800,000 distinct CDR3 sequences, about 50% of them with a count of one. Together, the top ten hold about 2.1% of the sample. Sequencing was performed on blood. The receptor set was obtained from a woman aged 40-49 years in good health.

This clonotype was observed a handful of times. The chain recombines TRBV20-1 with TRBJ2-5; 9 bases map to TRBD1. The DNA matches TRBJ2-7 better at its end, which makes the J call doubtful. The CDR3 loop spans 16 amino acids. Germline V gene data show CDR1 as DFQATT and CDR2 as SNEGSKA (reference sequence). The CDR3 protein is CSARDISGTGMYEQYF. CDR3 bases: TGCAGTGCTAGAGATATTTCGGGGACAGGGATGTACGAGCAGTACTTC.

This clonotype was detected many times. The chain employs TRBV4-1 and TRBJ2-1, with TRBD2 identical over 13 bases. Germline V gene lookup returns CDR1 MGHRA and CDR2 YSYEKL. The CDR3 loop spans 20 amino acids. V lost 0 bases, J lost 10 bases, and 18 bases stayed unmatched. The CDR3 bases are TGCGCCAGCAGCCAAGATTTTCGAGAGGGGGTGACTAGCGGGGGGAGCGAGCAGTTCTTC. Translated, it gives CASSQDFREGVTSGGSEQFF.

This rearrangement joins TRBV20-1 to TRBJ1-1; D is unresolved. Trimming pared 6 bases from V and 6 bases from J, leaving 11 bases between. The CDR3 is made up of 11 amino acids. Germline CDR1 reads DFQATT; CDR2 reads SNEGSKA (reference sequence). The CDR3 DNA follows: TGCAGTGCCGAAGGAGGCGCTGAAGCTTTCTTT. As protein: CSAEGGAEAFF.

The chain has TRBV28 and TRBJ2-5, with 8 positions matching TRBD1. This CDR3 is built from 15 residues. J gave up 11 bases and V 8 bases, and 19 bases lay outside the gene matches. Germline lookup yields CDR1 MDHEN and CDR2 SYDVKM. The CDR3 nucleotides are TGTGCCAGCGGACAGGGAATAAGGTTGAACAATGAGCAGTACTTC. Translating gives CASGQGIRLNNEQYF.

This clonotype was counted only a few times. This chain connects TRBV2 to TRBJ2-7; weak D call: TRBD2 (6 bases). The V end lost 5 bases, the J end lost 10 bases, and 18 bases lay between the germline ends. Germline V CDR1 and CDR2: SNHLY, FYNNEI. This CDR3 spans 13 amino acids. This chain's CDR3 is CASSTNSGYLQYF. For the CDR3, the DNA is TGTGCCAGCAGTACTAATAGCGGTTATCTTCAGTACTTC.

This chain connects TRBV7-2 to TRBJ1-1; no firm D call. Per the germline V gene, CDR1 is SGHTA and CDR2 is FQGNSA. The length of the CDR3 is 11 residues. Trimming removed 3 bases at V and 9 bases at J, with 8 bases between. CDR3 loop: CASSFLGQAFF. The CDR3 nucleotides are TGTGCCAGCAGCTTTCTCGGTCAAGCTTTCTTT.

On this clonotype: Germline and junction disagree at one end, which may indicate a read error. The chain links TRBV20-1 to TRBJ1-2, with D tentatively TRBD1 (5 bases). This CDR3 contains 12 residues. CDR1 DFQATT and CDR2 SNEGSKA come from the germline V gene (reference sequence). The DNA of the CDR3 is TGCATTGCTAGAGACCAGGGCTATGGCTACACCTTC. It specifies CIARDQGYGYTF.

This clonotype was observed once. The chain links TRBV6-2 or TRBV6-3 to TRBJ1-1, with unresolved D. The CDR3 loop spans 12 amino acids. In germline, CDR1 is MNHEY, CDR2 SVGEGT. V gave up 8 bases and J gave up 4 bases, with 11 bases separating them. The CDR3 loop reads CASGRKSTEAFF. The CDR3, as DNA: TGTGCCAGCGGTAGGAAGAGCACTGAAGCTTTCTTT.

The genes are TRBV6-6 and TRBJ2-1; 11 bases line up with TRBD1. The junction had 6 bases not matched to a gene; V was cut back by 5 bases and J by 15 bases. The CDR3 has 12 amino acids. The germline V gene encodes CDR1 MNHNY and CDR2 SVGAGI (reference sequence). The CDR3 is CASSRGQGVGFF. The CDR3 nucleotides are TGTGCCAGCAGTAGGGGACAGGGGGTCGGGTTCTTC.

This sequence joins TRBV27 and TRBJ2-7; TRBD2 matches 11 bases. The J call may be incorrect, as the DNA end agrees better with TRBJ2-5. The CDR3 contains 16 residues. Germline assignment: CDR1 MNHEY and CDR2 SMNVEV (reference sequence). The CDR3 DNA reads TGTGCCAGCAGTAAAACTAGCGGGGGCCCCCGGGAGACCCAGTACTTC. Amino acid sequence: CASSKTSGGPRETQYF.

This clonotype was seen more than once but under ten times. CDR3 coding DNA: TGCAGCGTTCTGTTTGCAACTAATGAAAAACTGTTTTTT. Translated, it gives CSVLFATNEKLFF. J is TRBJ1-4 and V is TRBV29-1; D call uncertain. This CDR3 comprises 13 residues. Germline CDR1 SQVTM, CDR2 ANQGSEA. Trimming pared 5 bases from V and 0 bases from J, leaving 7 bases between.

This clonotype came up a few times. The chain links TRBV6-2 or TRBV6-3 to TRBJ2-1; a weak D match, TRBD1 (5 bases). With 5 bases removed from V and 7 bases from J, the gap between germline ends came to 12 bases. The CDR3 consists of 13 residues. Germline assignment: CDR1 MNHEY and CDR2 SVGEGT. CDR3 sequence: CASSRQGKNEQFF. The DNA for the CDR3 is TGTGCCAGCAGTCGGCAGGGTAAAAATGAGCAGTTCTTC.

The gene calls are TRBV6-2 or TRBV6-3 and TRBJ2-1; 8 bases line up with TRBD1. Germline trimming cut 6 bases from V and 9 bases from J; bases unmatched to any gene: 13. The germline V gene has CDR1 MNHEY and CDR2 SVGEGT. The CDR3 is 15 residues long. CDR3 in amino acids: CASSSTDRVESEQFF. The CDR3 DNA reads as TGTGCCAGCAGCTCTACGGACAGGGTCGAGAGTGAGCAGTTCTTC.

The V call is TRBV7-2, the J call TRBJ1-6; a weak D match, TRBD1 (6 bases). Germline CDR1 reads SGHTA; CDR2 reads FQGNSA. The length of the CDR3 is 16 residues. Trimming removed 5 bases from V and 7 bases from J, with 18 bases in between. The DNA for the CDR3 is TGTGCCAGCAGCCCGCCAAAGGGACACACAAATTCACCCCTCCACTTT. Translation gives CASSPPKGHTNSPLHF. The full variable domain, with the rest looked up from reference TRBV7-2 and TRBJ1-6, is GAGVSQSPSNKVTEKGKDVELRCDPISGHTALYWYRQSLGQGLEFLIYFQGNSAPDKSGLPSDRFSAERTGGSVSTLTIQRTQQEDSAVYLCASSPPKGHTNSPLHFGNGTRLTVT.

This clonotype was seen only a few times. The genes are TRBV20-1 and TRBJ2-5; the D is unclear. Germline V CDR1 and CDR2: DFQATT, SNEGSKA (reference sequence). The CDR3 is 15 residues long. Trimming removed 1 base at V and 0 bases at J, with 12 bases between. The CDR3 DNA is TGCAGTGCTAGAGCGTCCACTACGAACCAAGAGACCCAGTACTTC. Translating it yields CSARASTTNQETQYF.

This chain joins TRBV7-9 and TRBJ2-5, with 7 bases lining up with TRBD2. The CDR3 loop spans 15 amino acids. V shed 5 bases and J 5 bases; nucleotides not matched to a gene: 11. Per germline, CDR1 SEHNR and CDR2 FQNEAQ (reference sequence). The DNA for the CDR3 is TGTGCCAGCAGCCCTACGACGGGGGGTTTGGAGACCCAGTACTTC. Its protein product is CASSPTTGGLETQYF.

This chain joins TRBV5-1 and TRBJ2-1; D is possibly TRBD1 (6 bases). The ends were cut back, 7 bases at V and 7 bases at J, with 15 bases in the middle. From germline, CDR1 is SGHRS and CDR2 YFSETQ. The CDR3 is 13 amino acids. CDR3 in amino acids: CASGILGGNEQFF. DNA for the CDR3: TGCGCCAGCGGAATACTAGGGGGAAATGAGCAGTTCTTC. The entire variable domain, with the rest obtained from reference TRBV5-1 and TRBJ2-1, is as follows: KAGVTQTPRYLIKTRGQQVTLSCSPISGHRSVSWYQQTPGQGLQFLFEYFSETQRNKGNFPGRFSGRQFSNSRSEMNVSTLELGDSALYLCASGILGGNEQFFGPGTRLTVL.

The CDR3 region has the DNA TGTGCCAGCAGTGAAGTGTTCGAGTATGGCTACACCTTC. Encoded protein: CASSEVFEYGYTF. This sequence joins TRBV6-1 and TRBJ1-2; D gene ambiguous. V lost 1 base to trimming and J lost 5 bases, with 8 bases between them. This CDR3 contains 13 residues. CDR1 MNHNS and CDR2 SASEGT come from the germline V gene.

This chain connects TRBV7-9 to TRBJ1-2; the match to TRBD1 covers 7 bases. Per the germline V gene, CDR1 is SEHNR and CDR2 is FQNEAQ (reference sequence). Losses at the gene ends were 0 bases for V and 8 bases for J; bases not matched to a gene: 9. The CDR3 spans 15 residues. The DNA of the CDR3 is TGTGCCAGCAGCTTAGCGGAAATACAGGGGAGCGGCTACACCTTC. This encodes CASSLAEIQGSGYTF.

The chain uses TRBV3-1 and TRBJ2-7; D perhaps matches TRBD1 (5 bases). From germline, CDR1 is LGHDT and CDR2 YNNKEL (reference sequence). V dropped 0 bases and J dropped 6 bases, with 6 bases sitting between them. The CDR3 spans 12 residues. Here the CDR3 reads CASSQEGAEQYF. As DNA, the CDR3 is TGTGCCAGCAGCCAAGAAGGGGCCGAGCAGTACTTC.

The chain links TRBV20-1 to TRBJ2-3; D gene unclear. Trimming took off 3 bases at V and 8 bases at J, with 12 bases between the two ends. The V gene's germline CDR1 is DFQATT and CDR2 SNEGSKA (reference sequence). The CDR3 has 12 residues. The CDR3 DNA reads TGCAGTGCTAGTCCTTCTAGAGGTACGCAGTATTTT. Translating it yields CSASPSRGTQYF.

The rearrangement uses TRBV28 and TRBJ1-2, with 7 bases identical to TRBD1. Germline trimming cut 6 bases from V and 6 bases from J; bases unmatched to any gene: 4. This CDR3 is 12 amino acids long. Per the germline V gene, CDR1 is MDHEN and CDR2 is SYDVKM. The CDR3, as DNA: TGTGCCAGCAGGTTACAGGGGCATGGCTACACCTTC. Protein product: CASRLQGHGYTF.

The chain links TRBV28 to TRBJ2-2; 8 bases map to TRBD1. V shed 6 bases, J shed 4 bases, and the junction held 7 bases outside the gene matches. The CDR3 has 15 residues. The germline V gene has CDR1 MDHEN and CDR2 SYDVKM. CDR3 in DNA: TGTGCCAGCAGCCCGCCGGACAGGGTCACCGGGGAGCTGTTTTTT. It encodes CASSPPDRVTGELFF.

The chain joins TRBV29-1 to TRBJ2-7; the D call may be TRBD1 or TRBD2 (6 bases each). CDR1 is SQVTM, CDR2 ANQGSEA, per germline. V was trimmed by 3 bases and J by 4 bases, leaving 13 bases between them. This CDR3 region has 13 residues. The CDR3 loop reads CSVDGGSEYEQYF. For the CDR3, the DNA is TGCAGCGTTGACGGGGGCAGTGAGTACGAGCAGTACTTC.

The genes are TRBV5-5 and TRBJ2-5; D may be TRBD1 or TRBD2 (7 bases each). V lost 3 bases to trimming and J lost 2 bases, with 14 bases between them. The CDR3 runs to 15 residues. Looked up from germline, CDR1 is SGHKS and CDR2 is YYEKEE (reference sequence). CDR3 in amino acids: CASSWDSGVQETQYF. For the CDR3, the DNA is TGTGCCAGCAGCTGGGACAGCGGGGTACAAGAGACCCAGTACTTC.